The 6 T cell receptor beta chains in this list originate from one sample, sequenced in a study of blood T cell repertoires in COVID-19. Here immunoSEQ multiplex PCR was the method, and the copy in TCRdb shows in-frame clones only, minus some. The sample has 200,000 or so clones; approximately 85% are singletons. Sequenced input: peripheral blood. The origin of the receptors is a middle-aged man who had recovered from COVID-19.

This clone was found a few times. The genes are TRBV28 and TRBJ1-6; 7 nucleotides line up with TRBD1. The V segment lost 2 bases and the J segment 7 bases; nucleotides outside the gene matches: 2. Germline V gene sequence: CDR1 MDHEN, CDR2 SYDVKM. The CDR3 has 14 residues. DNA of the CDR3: TGTGCCAGCAGTTTACAGGGGGTAAATTCACCCCTCCACTTT. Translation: CASSLQGVNSPLHF.

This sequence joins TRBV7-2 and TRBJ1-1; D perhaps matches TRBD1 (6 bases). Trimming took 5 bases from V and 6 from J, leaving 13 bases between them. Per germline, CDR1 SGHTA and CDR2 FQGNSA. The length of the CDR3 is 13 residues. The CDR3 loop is CASSKDRLPEAFF. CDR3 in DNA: TGTGCCAGCAGCAAAGACAGGCTCCCTGAAGCTTTCTTT.

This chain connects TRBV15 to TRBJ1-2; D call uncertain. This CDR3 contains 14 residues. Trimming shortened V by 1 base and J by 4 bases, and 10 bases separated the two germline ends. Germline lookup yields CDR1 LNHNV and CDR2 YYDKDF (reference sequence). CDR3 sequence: CATSRVTGGYGYTF. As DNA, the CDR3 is TGTGCCACCAGCAGAGTCACGGGTGGCTATGGCTACACCTTC.

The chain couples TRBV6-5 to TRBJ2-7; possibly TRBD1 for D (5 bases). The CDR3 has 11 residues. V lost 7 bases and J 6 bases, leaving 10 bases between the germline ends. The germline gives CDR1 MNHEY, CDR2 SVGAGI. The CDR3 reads CASTSRGEQYF. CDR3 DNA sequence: TGTGCCAGCACCTCTAGGGGCGAGCAGTACTTC.

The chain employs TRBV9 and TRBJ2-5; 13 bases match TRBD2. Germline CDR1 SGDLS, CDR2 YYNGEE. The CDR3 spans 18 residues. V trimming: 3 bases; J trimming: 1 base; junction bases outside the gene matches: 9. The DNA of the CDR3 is TGTGCCAGCAGCGCGACTAGCGGGAGGCCCCACATCCAAGAGACCCAGTACTTC. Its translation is CASSATSGRPHIQETQYF.

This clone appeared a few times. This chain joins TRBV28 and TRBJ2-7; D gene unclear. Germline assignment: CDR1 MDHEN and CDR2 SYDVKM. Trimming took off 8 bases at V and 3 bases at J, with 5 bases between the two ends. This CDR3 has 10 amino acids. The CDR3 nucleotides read TGTGCCAGCGTCGGCTACGAGCAGTACTTC. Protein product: CASVGYEQYF.